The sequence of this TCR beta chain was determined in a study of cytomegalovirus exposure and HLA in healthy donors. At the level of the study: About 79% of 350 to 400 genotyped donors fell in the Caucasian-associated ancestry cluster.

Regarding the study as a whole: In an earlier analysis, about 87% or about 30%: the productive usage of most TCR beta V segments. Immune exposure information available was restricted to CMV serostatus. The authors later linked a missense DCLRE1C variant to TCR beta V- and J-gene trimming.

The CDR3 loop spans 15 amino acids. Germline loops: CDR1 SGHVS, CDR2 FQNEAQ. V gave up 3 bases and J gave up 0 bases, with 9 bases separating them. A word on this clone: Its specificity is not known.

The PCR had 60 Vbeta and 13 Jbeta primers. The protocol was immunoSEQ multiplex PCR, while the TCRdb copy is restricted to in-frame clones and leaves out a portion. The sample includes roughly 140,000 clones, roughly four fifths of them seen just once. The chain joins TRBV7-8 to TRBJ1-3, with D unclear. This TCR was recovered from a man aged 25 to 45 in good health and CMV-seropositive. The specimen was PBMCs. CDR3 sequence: CASSFTSTSGNTIYF. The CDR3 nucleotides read TGTGCCAGCAGCTTTACTAGTACCTCTGGAAACACCATATATTTT.